Following are 12 T cell receptor beta chains from one sample sequenced in a study of cytomegalovirus exposure and HLA in healthy donors. 60 Vbeta and 13 Jbeta primers were used in PCR. TCRdb's copy holds only in-frame clones and misses some; the assay was immunoSEQ multiplex PCR. The sample includes under 200,000 clones, about 80% seen only once; the top ten take 4.4%. The sequenced sample was PBMCs. The receptors originated from a woman between 25 and 40 years old in good health and CMV-seropositive.

The rearrangement links TRBV15 to TRBJ2-7; D call uncertain. Germline V lookup: CDR1 LNHNV, CDR2 YYDKDF (reference sequence). The CDR3 has 13 amino acids. Trimming removed 8 bases at V and 0 bases at J, with 11 bases between. The CDR3 region has the DNA TGTGCCACCCGACTTCAAGGCTCCTACGAGCAGTACTTC. It codes for CATRLQGSYEQYF.

CDR3 DNA sequence: TGCGCCAGCAGCCAAGATCCGACAGGGGTAGTTGAAGCTTTCTTT. As protein: CASSQDPTGVVEAFF. This rearrangement joins TRBV4-1 to TRBJ1-1, with TRBD1 matching 8 bases. CDR1 and CDR2 from the germline V gene are MGHRA and YSYEKL. The CDR3 is 15 amino acids. The V and J ends lost 0 bases and 7 bases, in that order; junction bases with no gene match: 7.

This clone was counted many times. This chain uses TRBV5-1 with TRBJ1-1; D remains unclear. The CDR3 spans 14 residues. Germline CDR1 SGHRS, CDR2 YFSETQ. Trimming stripped 2 bases from V and 3 bases from J, with 11 bases between. This chain's CDR3 is CASSLSPADTEAFF. DNA for the CDR3: TGCGCCAGCAGCTTAAGTCCGGCGGACACTGAAGCTTTCTTT.

The gene calls are TRBV27 and TRBJ1-6; D unresolved. The V end lost 4 bases, the J end lost 6 bases, and 10 bases lay between the germline ends. Germline values: CDR1 MNHEY, CDR2 SMNVEV (reference sequence). The CDR3 spans 14 residues. The CDR3 region has the DNA TGTGCCAGCAGTTCCGAAGCCCTTAATTCACCCCTCCACTTT. Translated, it gives CASSSEALNSPLHF.

This chain links TRBV4-1 with TRBJ2-7, with D perhaps matching TRBD1 (5 bases). Germline CDR1 is MGHRA and CDR2 is YSYEKL. Trimming stripped 0 bases from V and 2 bases from J, with 14 bases between. This CDR3 has 16 residues. The CDR3 here is CASSQDPRTPTYEQYF. As DNA, the CDR3 is TGCGCCAGCAGCCAAGATCCGAGGACACCTACCTACGAGCAGTACTTC.

V is TRBV7-9 and J is TRBJ2-4, with D maybe TRBD1 (6 bases). CDR3 size: 15 residues. Germline assignment: CDR1 SEHNR and CDR2 FQNEAQ (reference sequence). V was trimmed by 5 bases and J by 6 bases, leaving 17 bases between them. CDR3 region: CASSPTWGQGNIQYF. The CDR3 DNA reads TGTGCCAGCAGCCCCACCTGGGGGCAGGGAAACATTCAGTACTTC.

The CDR3 bases are TGTGCCAGCTCACCACCAGCGGGGGGACGCACAGATACGCAGTATTTT. It specifies CASSPPAGGRTDTQYF. V usage is TRBV18 and J usage is TRBJ2-3, with TRBD2 matching 9 bases. This CDR3 is built from 16 residues. The V gene's germline CDR1 is KGHSH and CDR2 LQKENI. The trim removed 0 bases at V and 1 base at J, leaving 2 bases unmatched.

The chain links TRBV10-1 to TRBJ2-3; 14 bases are shared with TRBD2. V dropped 3 bases and J dropped 7; count of bases not matched to a gene: 9. Per germline, CDR1 WNHNN and CDR2 SYGVQD (reference sequence). The CDR3 contains 17 residues. The CDR3 coding sequence is TGCGCCAGCAGTGAACGACTAGCGGGGGGGCCGGCTCATACGCAGTATTTT. As protein: CASSERLAGGPAHTQYF.

The chain carries TRBV4-1 and TRBJ1-1; 8 bases match TRBD1. V was pared by 4 bases and J by 4 bases, with 20 bases of the junction left unmatched. CDR3 length: 19 amino acids. Germline V gene data show CDR1 as MGHRA and CDR2 as YSYEKL. The CDR3 DNA follows: TGCGCCAGCAGCCCGACCCAATTCCAAACACCTCAGGGGGCCACTGAAGCTTTCTTT. Amino acid sequence: CASSPTQFQTPQGATEAFF.

V and J are TRBV5-1 and TRBJ1-1, with D uncertain. V dropped 0 bases and J dropped 0 bases, with 6 bases sitting between them. Per the germline V gene, CDR1 is SGHRS and CDR2 is YFSETQ. This CDR3 region has 14 residues. For the CDR3, the DNA is TGCGCCAGCAGCTTGGCAGTAATGAACACTGAAGCTTTCTTT. Residues: CASSLAVMNTEAFF.

The CDR3 sequence is CASSSGQGRETQYF. Written as DNA, the CDR3 is TGCGCCAGCAGCTCAGGACAGGGCCGAGAGACCCAGTACTTC. The chain couples TRBV5-1 to TRBJ2-5, with TRBD1 identical over 8 bases. Losses at the gene ends were 3 bases for V and 4 bases for J; bases not matched to a gene: 5. The V gene's germline CDR1 is SGHRS and CDR2 YFSETQ. The CDR3 consists of 14 residues.

J is TRBJ1-5 and V is TRBV30, with D hard to call. The CDR3 is 12 amino acids. V lost 4 bases, J lost 7 bases, and 11 bases lay in between. Germline loops: CDR1 GTSNPN, CDR2 SVGIG (reference sequence). For the CDR3, the DNA is TGTGCCTGGAAAAACGGAGACCAGCCCCAGCATTTT. It encodes CAWKNGDQPQHF.